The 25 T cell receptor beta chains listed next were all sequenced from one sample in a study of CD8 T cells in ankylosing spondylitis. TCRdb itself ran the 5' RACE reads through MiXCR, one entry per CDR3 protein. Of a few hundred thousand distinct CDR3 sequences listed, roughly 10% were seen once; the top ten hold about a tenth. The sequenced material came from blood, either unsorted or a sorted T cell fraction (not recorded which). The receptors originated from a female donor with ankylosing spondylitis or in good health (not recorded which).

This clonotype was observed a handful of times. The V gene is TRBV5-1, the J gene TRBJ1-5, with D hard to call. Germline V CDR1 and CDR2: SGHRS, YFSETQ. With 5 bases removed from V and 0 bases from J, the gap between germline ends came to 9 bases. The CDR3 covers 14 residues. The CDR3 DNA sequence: TGCGCCAGCAGGCTCGGGGATAGCAATCAGCCCCAGCATTTT. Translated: CASRLGDSNQPQHF. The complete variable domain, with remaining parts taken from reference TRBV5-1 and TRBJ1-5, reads KAGVTQTPRYLIKTRGQQVTLSCSPISGHRSVSWYQQTPGQGLQFLFEYFSETQRNKGNFPGRFSGRQFSNSRSEMNVSTLELGDSALYLCASRLGDSNQPQHFGDGTRLSIL.

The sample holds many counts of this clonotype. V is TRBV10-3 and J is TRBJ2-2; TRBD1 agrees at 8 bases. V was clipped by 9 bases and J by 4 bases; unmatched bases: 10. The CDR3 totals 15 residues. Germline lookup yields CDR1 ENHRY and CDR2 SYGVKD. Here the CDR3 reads CAINRGQGGTGELFF. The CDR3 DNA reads TGTGCCATTAACCGCGGACAGGGCGGCACCGGGGAGCTGTTTTTT.

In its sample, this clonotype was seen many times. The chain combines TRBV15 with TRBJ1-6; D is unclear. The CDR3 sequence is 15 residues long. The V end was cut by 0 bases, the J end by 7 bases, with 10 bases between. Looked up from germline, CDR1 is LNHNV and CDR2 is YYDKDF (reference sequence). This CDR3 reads CATSRDLSSNSPLHF. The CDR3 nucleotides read TGTGCCACCAGCAGAGATCTCAGCTCAAATTCACCCCTCCACTTT.

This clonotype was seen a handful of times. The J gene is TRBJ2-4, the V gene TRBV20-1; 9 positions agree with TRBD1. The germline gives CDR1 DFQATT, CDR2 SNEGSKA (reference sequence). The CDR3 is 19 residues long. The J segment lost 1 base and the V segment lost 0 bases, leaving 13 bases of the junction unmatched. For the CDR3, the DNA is TGCAGTGCTAGAGATGGGGGGACAGGGTCAGCTCGGGCCAAAAACATTCAGTACTTC. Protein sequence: CSARDGGTGSARAKNIQYF.

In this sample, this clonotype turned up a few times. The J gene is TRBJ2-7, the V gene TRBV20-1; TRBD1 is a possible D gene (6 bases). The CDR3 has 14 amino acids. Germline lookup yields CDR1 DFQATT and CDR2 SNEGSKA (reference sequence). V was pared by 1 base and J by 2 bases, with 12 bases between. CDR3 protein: CSARVPRGPYEQYF. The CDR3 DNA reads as TGCAGTGCTAGAGTTCCCAGGGGACCCTACGAGCAGTACTTC.

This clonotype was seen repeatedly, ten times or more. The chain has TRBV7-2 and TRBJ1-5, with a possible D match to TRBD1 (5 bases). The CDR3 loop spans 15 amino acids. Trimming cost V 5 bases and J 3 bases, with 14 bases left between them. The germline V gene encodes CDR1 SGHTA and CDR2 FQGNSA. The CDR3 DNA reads TGTGCCAGCAGCACCATGTCAGGGAACAATCAGCCCCAGCATTTT. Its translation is CASSTMSGNNQPQHF. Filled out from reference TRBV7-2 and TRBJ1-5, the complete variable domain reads GAGVSQSPSNKVTEKGKDVELRCDPISGHTALYWYRQSLGQGLEFLIYFQGNSAPDKSGLPSDRFSAERTGGSVSTLTIQRTQQEDSAVYLCASSTMSGNNQPQHFGDGTRLSIL.

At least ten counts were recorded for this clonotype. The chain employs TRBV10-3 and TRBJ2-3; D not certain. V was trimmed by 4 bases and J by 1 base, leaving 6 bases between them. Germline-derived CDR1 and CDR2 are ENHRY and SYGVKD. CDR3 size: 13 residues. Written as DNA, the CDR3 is TGTGCCATCAGTGGGGTTGGCACAGATACGCAGTATTTT. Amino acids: CAISGVGTDTQYF.

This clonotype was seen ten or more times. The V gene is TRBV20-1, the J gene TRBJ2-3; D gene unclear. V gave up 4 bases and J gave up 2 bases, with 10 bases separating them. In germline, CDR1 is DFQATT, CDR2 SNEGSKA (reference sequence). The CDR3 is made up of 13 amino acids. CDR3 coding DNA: TGCAGTGCTAACATCCGAGACACAGATACGCAGTATTTT. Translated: CSANIRDTDTQYF.

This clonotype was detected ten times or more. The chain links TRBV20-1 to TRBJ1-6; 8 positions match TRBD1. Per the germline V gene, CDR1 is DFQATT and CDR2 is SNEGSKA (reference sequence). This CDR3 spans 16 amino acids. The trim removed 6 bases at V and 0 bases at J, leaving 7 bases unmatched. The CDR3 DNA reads TGCAGTGCCGAAAGACAGGGGAGCTCCTATAATTCACCCCTCCACTTT. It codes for CSAERQGSSYNSPLHF.

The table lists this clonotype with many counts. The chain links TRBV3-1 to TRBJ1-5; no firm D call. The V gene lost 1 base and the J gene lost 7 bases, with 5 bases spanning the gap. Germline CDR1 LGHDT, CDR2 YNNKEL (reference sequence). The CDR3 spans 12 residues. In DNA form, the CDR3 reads TGTGCCAGCAGCCAAGCAACGCAGCCCCAGCATTTT. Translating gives CASSQATQPQHF.

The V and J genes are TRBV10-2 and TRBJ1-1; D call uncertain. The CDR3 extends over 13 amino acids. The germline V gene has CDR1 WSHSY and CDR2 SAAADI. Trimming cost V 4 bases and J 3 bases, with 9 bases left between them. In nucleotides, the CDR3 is TGCGCCAGCAGTGCGCGGGTGGACACTGAAGCTTTCTTT. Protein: CASSARVDTEAFF.

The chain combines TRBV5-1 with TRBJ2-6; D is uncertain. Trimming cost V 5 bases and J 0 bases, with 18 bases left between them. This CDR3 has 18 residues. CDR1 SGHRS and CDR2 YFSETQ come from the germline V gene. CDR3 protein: CASSPVGKPRSGANVLTF. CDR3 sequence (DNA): TGCGCCAGCAGTCCTGTTGGCAAGCCCCGCTCTGGGGCCAACGTCCTGACTTTC.

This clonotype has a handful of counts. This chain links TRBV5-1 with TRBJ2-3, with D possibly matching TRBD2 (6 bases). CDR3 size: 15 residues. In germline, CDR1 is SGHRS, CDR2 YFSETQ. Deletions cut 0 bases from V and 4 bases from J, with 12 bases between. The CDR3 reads CASSLGSSAADTQYF. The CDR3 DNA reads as TGCGCCAGCAGCTTGGGATCTAGCGCCGCAGATACGCAGTATTTT.

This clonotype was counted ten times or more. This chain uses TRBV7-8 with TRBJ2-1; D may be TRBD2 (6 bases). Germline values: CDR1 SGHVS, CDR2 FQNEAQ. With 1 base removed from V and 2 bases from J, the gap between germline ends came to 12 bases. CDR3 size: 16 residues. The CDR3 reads CASSLVEGLTYNEQFF. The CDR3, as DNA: TGTGCCAGCAGCTTAGTGGAGGGACTGACCTACAATGAGCAGTTCTTC.

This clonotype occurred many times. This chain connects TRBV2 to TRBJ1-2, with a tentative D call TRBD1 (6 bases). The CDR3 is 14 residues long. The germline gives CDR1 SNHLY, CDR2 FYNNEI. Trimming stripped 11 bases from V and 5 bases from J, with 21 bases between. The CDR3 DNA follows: TGTGCCTGGAACTTGGACAGCGGGTGGTATGGCTACACCTTC. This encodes CAWNLDSGWYGYTF.

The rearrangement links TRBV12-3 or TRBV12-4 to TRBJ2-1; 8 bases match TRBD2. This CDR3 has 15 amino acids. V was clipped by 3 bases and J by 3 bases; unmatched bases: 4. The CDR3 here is CASSFYGGVYNEQFF. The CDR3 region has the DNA TGTGCCAGCAGTTTTTACGGGGGGGTCTACAATGAGCAGTTCTTC.

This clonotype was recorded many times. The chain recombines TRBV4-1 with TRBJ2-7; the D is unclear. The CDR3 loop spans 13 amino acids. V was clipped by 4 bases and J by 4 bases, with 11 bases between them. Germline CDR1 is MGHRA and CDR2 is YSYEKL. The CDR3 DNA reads TGCGCCAGCAGCCTCAGACTCCTATACGAGCAGTACTTC. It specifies CASSLRLLYEQYF.

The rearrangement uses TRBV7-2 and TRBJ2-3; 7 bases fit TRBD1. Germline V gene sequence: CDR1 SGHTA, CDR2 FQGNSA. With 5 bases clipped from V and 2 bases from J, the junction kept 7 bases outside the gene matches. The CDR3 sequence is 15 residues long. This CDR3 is CASSQVGQHTDTQYF. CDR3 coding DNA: TGTGCCAGCAGCCAAGTGGGACAGCACACAGATACGCAGTATTTT.

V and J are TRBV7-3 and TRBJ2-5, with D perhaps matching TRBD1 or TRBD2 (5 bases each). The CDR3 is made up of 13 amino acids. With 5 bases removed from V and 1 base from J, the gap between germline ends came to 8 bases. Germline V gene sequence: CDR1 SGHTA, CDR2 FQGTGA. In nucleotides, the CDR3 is TGTGCCAGCAGCAAGGGACCCCAAGAGACCCAGTACTTC. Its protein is CASSKGPQETQYF.

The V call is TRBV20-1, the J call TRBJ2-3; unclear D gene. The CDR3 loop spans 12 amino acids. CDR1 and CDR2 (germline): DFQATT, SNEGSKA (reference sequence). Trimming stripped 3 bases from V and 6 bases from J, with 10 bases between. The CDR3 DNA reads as TGCAGTGCTAGGCGAGACTCGGATACGCAGTATTTT. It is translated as CSARRDSDTQYF.

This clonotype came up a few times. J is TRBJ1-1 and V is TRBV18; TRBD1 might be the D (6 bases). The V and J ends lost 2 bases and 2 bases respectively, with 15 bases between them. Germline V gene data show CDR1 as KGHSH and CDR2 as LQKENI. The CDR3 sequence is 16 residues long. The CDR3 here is CASSPGTSTPNTEAFF. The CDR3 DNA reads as TGTGCCAGCTCACCAGGGACATCTACTCCCAACACTGAAGCTTTCTTT. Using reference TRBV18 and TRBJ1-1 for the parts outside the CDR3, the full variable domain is NAGVMQNPRHLVRRRGQEARLRCSPMKGHSHVYWYRQLPEEGLKFMVYLQKENIIDESGMPKERFSAEFPKEGPSILRIQQVVRGDSAAYFCASSPGTSTPNTEAFFGQGTRLTVV.

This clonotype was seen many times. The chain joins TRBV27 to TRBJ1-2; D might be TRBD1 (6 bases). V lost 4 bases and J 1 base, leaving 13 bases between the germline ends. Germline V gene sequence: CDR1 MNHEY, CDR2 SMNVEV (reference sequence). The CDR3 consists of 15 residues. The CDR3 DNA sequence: TGTGCCAGCAGTTCGTTCGGGACAAGTAACTATGGCTACACCTTC. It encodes CASSSFGTSNYGYTF.

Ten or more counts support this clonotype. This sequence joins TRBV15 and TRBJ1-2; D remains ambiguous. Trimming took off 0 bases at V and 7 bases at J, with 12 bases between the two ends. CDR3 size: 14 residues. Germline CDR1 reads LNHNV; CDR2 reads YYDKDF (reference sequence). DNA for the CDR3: TGTGCCACCAGCAGAGATTTGCGGGAATCTGGCTACACCTTC. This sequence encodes CATSRDLRESGYTF.

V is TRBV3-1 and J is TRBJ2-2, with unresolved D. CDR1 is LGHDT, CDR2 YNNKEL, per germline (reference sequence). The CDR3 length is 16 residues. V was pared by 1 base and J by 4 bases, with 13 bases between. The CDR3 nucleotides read TGTGCCAGCAGCCAAGCGGCGTATGAGGTCACCGGGGAGCTGTTTTTT. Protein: CASSQAAYEVTGELFF.

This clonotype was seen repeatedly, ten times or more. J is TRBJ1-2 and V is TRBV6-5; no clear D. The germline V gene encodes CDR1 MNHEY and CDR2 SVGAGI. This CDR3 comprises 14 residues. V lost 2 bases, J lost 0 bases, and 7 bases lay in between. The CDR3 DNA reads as TGTGCCAGCAGTTACGGGGATCCTAACTATGGCTACACCTTC. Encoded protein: CASSYGDPNYGYTF.